This TCR beta chain was recorded in a study of beta chain features in type 1 diabetes. This CDR3 is 17 amino acids long. Germline V CDR1 and CDR2: SEHNR, FQNEAQ (reference sequence). V trimming: 1 base; J trimming: 1 base; junction bases outside the gene matches: 4. Reverse transcribing all isolated RNA meant expressed TCRB transcripts were sequenced. The assay was immunoSEQ multiplex PCR, and TCRdb's table has in-frame clones only and misses some. The repertoire has 38,000 or so clones, 64% of them found once; the top ten carry under 2.5%. The specimen was Tregs from blood. This rearrangement joins TRBV7-9 to TRBJ2-2, with TRBD1 matching 9 bases. This TCR was sampled from a woman aged 25 to 45 in good health. The CDR3 sequence is CASSLGPGQGNTGELFF. The CDR3 nucleotides read TGTGCCAGCAGCTTAGGGCCGGGACAGGGGAACACCGGGGAGCTGTTTTTT.